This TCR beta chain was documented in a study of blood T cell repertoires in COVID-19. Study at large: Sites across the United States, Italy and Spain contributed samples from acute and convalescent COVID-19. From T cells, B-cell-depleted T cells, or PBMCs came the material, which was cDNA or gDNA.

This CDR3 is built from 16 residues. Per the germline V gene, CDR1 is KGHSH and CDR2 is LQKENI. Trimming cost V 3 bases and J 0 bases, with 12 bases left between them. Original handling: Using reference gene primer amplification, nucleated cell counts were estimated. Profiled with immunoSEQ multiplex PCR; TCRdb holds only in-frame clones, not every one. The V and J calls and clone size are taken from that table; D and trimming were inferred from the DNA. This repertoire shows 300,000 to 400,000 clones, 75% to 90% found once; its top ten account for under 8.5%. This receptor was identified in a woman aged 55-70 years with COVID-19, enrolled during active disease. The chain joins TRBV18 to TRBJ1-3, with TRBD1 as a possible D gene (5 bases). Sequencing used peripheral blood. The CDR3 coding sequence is TGTGCCAGCTCACCCACGACAGTCTACTCTGGAAACACCATATATTTT. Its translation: CASSPTTVYSGNTIYF.